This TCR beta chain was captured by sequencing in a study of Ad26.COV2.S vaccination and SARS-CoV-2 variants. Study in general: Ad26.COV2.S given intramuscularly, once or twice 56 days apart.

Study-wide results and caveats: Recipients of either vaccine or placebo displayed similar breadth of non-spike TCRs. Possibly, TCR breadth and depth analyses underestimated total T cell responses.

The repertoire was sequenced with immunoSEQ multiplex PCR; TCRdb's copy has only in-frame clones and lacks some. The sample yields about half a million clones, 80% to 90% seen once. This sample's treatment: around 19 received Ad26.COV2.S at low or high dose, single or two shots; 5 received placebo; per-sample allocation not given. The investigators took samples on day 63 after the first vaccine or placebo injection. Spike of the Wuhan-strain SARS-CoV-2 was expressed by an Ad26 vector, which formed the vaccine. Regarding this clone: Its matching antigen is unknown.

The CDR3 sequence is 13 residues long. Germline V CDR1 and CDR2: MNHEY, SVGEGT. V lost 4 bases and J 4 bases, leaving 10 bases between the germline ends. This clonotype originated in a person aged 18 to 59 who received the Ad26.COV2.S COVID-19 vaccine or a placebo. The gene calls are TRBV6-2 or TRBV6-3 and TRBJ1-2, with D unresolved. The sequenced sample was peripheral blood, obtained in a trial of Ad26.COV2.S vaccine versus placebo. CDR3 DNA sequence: TGTGCCAGCAGTTCTGGCAGCCCCTATGGCTACACCTTC. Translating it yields CASSSGSPYGYTF.